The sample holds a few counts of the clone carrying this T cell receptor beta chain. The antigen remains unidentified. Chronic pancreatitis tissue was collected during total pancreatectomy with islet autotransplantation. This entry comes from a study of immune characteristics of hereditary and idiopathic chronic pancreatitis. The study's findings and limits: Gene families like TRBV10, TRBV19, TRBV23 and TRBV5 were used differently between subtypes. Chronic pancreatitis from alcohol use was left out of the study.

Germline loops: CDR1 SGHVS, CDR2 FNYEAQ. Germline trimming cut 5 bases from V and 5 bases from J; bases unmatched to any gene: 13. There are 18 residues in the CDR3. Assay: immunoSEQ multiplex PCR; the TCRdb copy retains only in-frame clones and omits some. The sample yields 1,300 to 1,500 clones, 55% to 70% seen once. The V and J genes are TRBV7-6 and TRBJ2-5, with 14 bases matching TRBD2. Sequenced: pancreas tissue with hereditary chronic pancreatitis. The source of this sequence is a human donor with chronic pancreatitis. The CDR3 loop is CASSHHPGTSGSPETQYF. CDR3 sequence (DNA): TGTGCCAGCAGCCATCACCCCGGGACTAGCGGGAGTCCCGAGACCCAGTACTTC.